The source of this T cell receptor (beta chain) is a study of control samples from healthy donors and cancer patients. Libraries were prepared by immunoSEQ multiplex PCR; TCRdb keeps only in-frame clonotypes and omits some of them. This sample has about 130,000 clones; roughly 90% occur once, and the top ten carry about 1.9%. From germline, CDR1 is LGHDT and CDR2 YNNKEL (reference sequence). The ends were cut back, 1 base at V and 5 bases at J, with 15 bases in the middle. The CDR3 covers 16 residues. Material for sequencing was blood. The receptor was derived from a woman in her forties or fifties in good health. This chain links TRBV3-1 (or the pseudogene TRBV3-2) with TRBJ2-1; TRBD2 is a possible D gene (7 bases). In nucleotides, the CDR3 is TGTGCCAGCAGCCAAGCCTGGGGGGGGGCCAACAATGAGCAGTTCTTC. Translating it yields CASSQAWGGANNEQFF.